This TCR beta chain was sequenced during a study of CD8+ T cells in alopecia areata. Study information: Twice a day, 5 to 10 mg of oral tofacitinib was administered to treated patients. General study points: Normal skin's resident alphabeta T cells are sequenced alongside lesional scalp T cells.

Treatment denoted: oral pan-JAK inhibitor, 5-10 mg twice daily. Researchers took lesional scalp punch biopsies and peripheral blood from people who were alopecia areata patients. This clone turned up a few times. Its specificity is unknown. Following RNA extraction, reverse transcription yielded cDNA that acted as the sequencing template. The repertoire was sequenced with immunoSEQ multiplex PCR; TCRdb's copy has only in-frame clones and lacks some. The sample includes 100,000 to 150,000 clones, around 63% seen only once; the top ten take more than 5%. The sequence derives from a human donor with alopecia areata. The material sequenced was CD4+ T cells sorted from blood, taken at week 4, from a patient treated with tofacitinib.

CDR3 bases: TGTGCCAGCAGCGCATCAGGCGACTATGGCTACACCTTC. This encodes CASSASGDYGYTF. The chain is built from TRBV25-1 and TRBJ1-2; no clear D. Germline CDR1 reads MGHDK; CDR2 reads SYGVNS. The V gene lost 6 bases and the J gene lost 3 bases, with 11 bases spanning the gap. This CDR3 is built from 13 residues.